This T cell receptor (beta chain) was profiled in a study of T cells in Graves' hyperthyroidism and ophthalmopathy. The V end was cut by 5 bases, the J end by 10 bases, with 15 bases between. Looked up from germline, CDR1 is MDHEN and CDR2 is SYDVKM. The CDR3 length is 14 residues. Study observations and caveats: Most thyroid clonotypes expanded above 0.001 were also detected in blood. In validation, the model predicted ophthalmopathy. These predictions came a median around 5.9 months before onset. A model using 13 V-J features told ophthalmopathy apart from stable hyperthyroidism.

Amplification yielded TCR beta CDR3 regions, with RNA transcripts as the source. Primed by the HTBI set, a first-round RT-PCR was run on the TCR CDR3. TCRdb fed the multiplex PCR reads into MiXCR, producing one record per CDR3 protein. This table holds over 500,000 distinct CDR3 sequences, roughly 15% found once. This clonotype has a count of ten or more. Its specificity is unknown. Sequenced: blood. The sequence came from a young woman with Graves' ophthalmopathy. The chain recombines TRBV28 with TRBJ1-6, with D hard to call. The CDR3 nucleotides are TGTGCCAGCAGTCTCCCCTGGGTGGGCTCACCCCTCCACTTT. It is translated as CASSLPWVGSPLHF. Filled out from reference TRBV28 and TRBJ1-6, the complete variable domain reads DVKVTQSSRYLVKRTGEKVFLECVQDMDHENMFWYRQDPGLGLRLIYFSYDVKMKEKGDIPEGYSVSREKKERFSLILESASTNQTSMYLCASSLPWVGSPLHFGNGTRLTVT.